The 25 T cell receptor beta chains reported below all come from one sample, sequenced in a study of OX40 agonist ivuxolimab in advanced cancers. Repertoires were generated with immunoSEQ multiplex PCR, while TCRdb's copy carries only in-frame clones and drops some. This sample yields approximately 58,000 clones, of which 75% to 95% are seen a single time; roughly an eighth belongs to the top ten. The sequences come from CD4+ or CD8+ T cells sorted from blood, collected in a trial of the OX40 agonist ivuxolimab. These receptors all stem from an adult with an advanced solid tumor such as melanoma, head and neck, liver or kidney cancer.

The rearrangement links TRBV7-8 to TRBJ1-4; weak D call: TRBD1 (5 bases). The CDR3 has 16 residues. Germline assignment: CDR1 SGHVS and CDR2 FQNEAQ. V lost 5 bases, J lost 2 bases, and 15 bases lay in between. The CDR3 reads CASSRAPTETNEKLFF. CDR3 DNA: TGTGCCAGCAGCCGAGCCCCGACAGAGACTAATGAAAAACTGTTTTTT.

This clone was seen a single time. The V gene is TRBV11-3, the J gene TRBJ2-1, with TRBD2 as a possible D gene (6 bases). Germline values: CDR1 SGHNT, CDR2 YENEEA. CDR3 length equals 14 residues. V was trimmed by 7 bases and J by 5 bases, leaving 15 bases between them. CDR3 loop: CASNVEGPNNEQFF. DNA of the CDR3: TGTGCCAGCAACGTGGAGGGCCCAAACAATGAGCAGTTCTTC.

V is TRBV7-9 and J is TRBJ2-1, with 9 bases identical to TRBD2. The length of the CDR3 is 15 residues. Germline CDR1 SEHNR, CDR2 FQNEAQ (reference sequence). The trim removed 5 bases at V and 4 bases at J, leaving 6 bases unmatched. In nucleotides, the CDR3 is TGTGCCAGCAGCCCTAGCGGGGCAGGGTACAATGAGCAGTTCTTC. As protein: CASSPSGAGYNEQFF.

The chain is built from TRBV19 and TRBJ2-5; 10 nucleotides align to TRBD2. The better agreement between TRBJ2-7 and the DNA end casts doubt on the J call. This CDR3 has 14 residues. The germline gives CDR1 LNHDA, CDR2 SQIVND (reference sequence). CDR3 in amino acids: CASSTTSGAYEQYF. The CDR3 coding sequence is TGTGCCAGTAGTACAACTAGCGGGGCTTACGAGCAGTACTTC.

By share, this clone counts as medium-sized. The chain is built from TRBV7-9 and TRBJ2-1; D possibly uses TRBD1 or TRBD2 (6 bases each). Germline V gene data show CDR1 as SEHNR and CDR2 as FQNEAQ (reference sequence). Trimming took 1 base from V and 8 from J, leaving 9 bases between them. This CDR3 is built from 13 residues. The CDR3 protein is CASSLGGAHEQFF. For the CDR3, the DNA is TGTGCCAGCAGCTTAGGGGGGGCCCATGAGCAGTTCTTC.

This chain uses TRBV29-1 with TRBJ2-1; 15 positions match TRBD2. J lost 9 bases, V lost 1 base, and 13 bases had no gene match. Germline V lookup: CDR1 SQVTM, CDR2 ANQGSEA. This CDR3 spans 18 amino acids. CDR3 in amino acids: CSVEGGWAGTSGRSEQFF. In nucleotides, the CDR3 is TGCAGCGTTGAAGGCGGGTGGGCAGGGACTAGCGGGAGGAGTGAGCAGTTCTTC.

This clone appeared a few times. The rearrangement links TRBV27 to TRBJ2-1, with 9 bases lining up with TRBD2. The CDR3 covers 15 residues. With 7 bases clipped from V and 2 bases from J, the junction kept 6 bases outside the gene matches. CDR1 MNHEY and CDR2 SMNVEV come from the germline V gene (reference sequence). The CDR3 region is CASTELAGTYNEQFF. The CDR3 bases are TGTGCCAGCACTGAGCTAGCGGGAACCTACAATGAGCAGTTCTTC.

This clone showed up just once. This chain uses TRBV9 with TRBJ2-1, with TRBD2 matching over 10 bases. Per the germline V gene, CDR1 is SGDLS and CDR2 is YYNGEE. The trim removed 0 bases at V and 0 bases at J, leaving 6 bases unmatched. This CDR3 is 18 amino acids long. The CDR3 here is CASSVEGSGRISYNEQFF. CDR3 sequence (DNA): TGTGCCAGCAGCGTAGAAGGTAGCGGGAGGATCTCCTACAATGAGCAGTTCTTC.

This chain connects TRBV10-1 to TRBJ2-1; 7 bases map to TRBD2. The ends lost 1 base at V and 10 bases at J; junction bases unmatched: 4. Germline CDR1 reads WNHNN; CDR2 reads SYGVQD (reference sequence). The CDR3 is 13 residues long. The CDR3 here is CASSELRTREQFF. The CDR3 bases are TGCGCCAGCAGTGAGTTAAGGACTAGGGAGCAGTTCTTC.

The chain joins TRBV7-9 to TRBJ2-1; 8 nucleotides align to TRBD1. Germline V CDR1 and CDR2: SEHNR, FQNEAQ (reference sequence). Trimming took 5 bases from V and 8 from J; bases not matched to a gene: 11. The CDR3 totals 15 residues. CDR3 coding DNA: TGTGCCAGCAGCCCGAAAGGACAGGGAGTATATGAGCAGTTCTTC. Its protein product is CASSPKGQGVYEQFF.

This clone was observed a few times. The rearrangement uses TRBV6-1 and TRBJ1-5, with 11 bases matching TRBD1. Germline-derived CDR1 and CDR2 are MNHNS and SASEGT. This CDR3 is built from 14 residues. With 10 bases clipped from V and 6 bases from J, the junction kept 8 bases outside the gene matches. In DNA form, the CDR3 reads TGTGCCACCAGATCCGGACAGGGGGCTCAGCCCCAGCATTTT. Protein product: CATRSGQGAQPQHF.

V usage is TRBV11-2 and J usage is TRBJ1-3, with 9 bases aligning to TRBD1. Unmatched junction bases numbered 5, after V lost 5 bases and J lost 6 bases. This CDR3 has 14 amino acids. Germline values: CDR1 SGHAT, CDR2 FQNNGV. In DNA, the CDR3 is TGTGCCAGCAGCACCGGGACAGGGATAAACACCATATATTTT. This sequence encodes CASSTGTGINTIYF.

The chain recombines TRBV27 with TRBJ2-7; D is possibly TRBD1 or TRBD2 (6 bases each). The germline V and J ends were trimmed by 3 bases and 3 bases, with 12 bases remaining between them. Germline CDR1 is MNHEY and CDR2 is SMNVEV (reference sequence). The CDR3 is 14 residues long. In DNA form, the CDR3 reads TGTGCCAGCAGTTTGGTCGGGGGCGTCTACGAGCAGTACTTC. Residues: CASSLVGGVYEQYF.

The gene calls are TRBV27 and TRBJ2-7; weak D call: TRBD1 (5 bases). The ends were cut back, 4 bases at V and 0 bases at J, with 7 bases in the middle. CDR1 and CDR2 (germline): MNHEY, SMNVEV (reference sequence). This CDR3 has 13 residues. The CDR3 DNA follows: TGTGCCAGCAGTTCAGGGAACTCCTACGAGCAGTACTTC. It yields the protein CASSSGNSYEQYF.

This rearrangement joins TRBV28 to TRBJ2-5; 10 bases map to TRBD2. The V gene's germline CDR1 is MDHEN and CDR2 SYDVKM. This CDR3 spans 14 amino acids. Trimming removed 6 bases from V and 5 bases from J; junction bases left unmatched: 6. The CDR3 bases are TGTGCCAGCAGCGTAGGAGCGGGAGGGGAGACCCAGTACTTC. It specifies CASSVGAGGETQYF. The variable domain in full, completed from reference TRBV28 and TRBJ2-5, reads DVKVTQSSRYLVKRTGEKVFLECVQDMDHENMFWYRQDPGLGLRLIYFSYDVKMKEKGDIPEGYSVSREKKERFSLILESASTNQTSMYLCASSVGAGGETQYFGPGTRLLVL.

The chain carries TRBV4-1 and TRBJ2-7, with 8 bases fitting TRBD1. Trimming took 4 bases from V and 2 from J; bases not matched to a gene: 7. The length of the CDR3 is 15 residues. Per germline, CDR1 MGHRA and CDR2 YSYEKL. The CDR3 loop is CASSLGWTGTYEQYF. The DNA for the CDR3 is TGCGCCAGCAGCCTCGGTTGGACAGGGACCTACGAGCAGTACTTC.

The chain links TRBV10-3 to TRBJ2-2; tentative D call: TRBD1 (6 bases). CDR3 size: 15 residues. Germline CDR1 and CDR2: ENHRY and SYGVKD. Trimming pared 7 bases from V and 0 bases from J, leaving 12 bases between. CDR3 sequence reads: CAITGDTSNTGELFF. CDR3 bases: TGTGCCATCACCGGGGACACCTCGAACACCGGGGAGCTGTTTTTT.

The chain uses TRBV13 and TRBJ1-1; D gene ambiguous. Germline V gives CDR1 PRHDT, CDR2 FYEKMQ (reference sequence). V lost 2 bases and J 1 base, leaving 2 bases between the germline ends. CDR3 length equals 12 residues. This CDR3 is CASSLRNTEAFF. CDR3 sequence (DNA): TGTGCCAGCAGCTTACGGAACACTGAAGCTTTCTTT.

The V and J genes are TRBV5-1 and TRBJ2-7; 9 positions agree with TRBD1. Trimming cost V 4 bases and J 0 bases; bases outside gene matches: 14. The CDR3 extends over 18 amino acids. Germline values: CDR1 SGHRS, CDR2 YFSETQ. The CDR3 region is CASSPAGTGWGASYEQYF. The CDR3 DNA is TGCGCCAGCAGCCCGGCCGGGACAGGGTGGGGAGCCTCCTACGAGCAGTACTTC. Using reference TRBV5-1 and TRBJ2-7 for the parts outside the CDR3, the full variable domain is KAGVTQTPRYLIKTRGQQVTLSCSPISGHRSVSWYQQTPGQGLQFLFEYFSETQRNKGNFPGRFSGRQFSNSRSEMNVSTLELGDSALYLCASSPAGTGWGASYEQYFGPGTRLTVT.

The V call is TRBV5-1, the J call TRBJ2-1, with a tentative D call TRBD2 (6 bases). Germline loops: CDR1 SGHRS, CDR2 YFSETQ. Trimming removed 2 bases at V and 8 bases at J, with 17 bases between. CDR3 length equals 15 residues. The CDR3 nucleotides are TGCGCCAGCAGCTTTTGGGGGGAGGACTTACATGAGCAGTTCTTC. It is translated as CASSFWGEDLHEQFF.

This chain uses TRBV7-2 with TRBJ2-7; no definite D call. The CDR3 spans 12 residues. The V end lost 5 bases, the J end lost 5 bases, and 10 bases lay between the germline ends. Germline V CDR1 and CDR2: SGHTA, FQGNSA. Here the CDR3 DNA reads TGTGCCAGCAGCCTCCCGGCACACGAGCAGTACTTC. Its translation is CASSLPAHEQYF.

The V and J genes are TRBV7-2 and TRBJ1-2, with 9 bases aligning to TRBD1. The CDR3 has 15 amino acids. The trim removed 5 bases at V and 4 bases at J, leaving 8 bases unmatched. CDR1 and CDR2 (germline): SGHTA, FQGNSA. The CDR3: CASSIGTGQGYGYTF. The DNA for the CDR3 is TGTGCCAGCAGCATCGGGACAGGGCAGGGCTATGGCTACACCTTC.

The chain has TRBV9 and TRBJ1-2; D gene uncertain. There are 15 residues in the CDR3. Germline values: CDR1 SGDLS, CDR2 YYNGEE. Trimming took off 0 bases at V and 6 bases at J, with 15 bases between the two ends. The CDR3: CASSVGSGNGDGYTF. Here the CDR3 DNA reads TGTGCCAGCAGCGTAGGGTCAGGAAACGGAGATGGCTACACCTTC. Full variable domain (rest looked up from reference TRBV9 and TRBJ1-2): DSGVTQTPKHLITATGQRVTLRCSPRSGDLSVYWYQQSLDQGLQFLIQYYNGEERAKGNILERFSAQQFPDLHSELNLSSLELGDSALYFCASSVGSGNGDGYTFGSGTRLTVV.

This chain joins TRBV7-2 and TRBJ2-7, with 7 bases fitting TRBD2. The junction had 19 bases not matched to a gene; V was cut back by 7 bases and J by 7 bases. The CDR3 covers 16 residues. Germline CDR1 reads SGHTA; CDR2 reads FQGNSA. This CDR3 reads CASNTLDGGKYREQYF. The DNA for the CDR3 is TGTGCCAGCAACACATTGGACGGGGGGAAGTACCGAGAGCAGTACTTC.

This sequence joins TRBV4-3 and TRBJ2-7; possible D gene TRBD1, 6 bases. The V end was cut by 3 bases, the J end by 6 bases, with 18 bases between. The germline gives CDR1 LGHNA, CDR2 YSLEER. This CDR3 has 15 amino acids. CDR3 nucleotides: TGCGCCAGCAGCCACTCAACAGGGTTGGTGGGCGAGCAGTACTTC. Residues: CASSHSTGLVGEQYF.